This T cell receptor beta chain was observed in a study of blood T cell repertoires in COVID-19. At the level of the study: Italy, Spain and the United States were the sources of the convalescent and acute COVID-19 samples.

Deletions cut 0 bases from V and 9 bases from J, with 15 bases between. This CDR3 region has 14 residues. The germline CDR1 and CDR2 sequences are SGHNT and YYREEE (reference sequence). This clone was seen only once. Per the original data handling: Reference gene primer amplification gave estimated nucleated cell counts. Produced via immunoSEQ multiplex PCR; TCRdb's table is partial and in-frame only. V and J calls and clone size come straight from that table; D and trimming were deduced from the DNA. The table shows approximately 120,000 clones, with around four fifths occurring only once. The clonotype was recovered from an elderly man with COVID-19, enrolled during active disease. The sequencing sample was made of peripheral blood. This chain joins TRBV5-4 and TRBJ2-5; D unresolved. CDR3 sequence (DNA): TGTGCCAGCAGCTTGGACCTGGCCCAAGTGGCCCAGTACTTC. This translates into CASSLDLAQVAQYF.